The 27 T cell receptor beta chains given below trace back to one sample, sequenced in a study of OX40 agonist ivuxolimab in advanced cancers. The library was built by means of the immunoSEQ multiplex PCR assay. In TCRdb, the immuneACCESS table is reduced to in-frame sequences with V and J assigned. These tables do not hold every clone; where another copy was compared, an unresolved V gene accounts for under half, and the others remain unexplained. Recorded for this sample are over 95,000 clones; approximately 94% of them occurred a single time. The ten largest clones take up 2% to 2.5% of the sample. This sample comprised CD4+ or CD8+ T cells sorted from blood, obtained in a trial of the OX40 agonist ivuxolimab. The receptors shown here come from an adult with an advanced solid tumor such as melanoma, head and neck, liver or kidney cancer.

This CDR3 is CASSPTDDRGGRGYTF. The CDR3 DNA sequence: TGTGCCAGCAGCCCCACCGACGACAGGGGTGGTAGGGGCTACACCTTC. V and J are TRBV5-4 and TRBJ1-2; 8 bases agree with TRBD1. The length of the CDR3 is 16 residues. CDR1 is SGHNT, CDR2 YYREEE, per germline (reference sequence). With 4 bases clipped from V and 8 bases from J, the junction kept 16 bases outside the gene matches.

This chain connects TRBV13 to TRBJ2-1; 7 bases are shared with TRBD2. This CDR3 has 16 amino acids. From germline, CDR1 is PRHDT and CDR2 FYEKMQ (reference sequence). V trimming: 5 bases; J trimming: 4 bases; junction bases outside the gene matches: 11. CDR3 sequence reads: CASSPGSSGEYNEQFF. As DNA, the CDR3 is TGTGCCAGCAGCCCTGGGAGCAGCGGGGAGTACAATGAGCAGTTCTTC. Full variable domain (missing parts from reference TRBV13 and TRBJ2-1): AAGVIQSPRHLIKEKRETATLKCYPIPRHDTVYWYQQGPGQDPQFLISFYEKMQSDKGSIPDRFSAQQFSDYHSELNMSSLELGDSALYFCASSPGSSGEYNEQFFGPGTRLTVL.

CDR3 sequence: CASSGTSGGDTDTQYF. CDR3 DNA sequence: TGTGCCAGCAGCGGGACTAGCGGGGGAGACACAGATACGCAGTATTTT. V usage is TRBV28 and J usage is TRBJ2-3; the match to TRBD2 covers 14 bases. J was trimmed by 2 bases and V by 6 bases; bases with no gene match: 4. The CDR3 runs 16 residues. In germline, CDR1 is MDHEN, CDR2 SYDVKM. Supplemented by reference TRBV28 and TRBJ2-3, the full variable domain reads DVKVTQSSRYLVKRTGEKVFLECVQDMDHENMFWYRQDPGLGLRLIYFSYDVKMKEKGDIPEGYSVSREKKERFSLILESASTNQTSMYLCASSGTSGGDTDTQYFGPGTRLTVL.

V and J are TRBV11-2 and TRBJ2-7, with TRBD2 as a possible D gene (5 bases). Germline CDR1 is SGHAT and CDR2 is FQNNGV. The CDR3 has 15 amino acids. Trimming pared 0 bases from V and 0 bases from J, leaving 9 bases between. CDR3 DNA: TGTGCCAGCAGCTTAGATCCGGGGATCTCCTACGAGCAGTACTTC. It specifies CASSLDPGISYEQYF. Full variable domain (outside the CDR3, taken from reference TRBV11-2 and TRBJ2-7): EAGVAQSPRYKIIEKRQSVAFWCNPISGHATLYWYQQILGQGPKLLIQFQNNGVVDDSQLPKDRFSAERLKGVDSTLKIQPAKLEDSAVYLCASSLDPGISYEQYFGPGTRLTVT.

V is TRBV10-3 and J is TRBJ2-2; 15 positions match TRBD2. Losses at the gene ends were 4 bases for V and 6 bases for J; bases not matched to a gene: 3. In germline, CDR1 is ENHRY, CDR2 SYGVKD. CDR3 size: 16 residues. For the CDR3, the DNA is TGTGCCATCAGTGGGACTAGCGGGGGGGTCCCCGGGGAGCTGTTTTTT. Protein: CAISGTSGGVPGELFF.

In its sample, this clone was seen once. The chain combines TRBV5-8 with TRBJ1-4; the match to TRBD1 covers 8 bases. The V gene's germline CDR1 is SGHTS and CDR2 YDEGEE. With V trimmed by 7 bases and J by 10 bases, 12 bases remained unmatched. CDR3 length equals 14 residues. The CDR3 coding sequence is TGTGCCAGCGAGCCTTGGACAGGGCTAAGAAAACTGTTTTTT. This gives the protein CASEPWTGLRKLFF.

The CDR3 spells CASSAGLRNEQFF. As DNA, the CDR3 is TGCGCCAGCAGTGCGGGACTGCGAAATGAGCAGTTCTTC. The chain recombines TRBV10-1 with TRBJ2-1, with D perhaps matching TRBD2 (6 bases). Per germline, CDR1 WNHNN and CDR2 SYGVQD (reference sequence). V was trimmed by 4 bases and J by 7 bases, leaving 11 bases between them. The CDR3 is made up of 13 amino acids.

This chain connects TRBV27 to TRBJ1-5, with a weak D call TRBD1 (6 bases). V lost 4 bases, J lost 0 bases, and 10 bases lay in between. The CDR3 is 15 residues long. Germline values: CDR1 MNHEY, CDR2 SMNVEV (reference sequence). The CDR3 reads CASSSLTGSNQPQHF. CDR3 nucleotides: TGTGCCAGCAGTTCCTTGACAGGTAGCAATCAGCCCCAGCATTTT.

The V gene is TRBV28, the J gene TRBJ2-1, with 7 positions matching TRBD1. V was pared by 4 bases and J by 2 bases, with 8 bases of the junction left unmatched. The CDR3 covers 16 residues. Germline CDR1 and CDR2: MDHEN and SYDVKM. The CDR3 region has the DNA TGTGCCAGCAGTTCGCACAGGGGCAGGACCTACAATGAGCAGTTCTTC. Translation gives CASSSHRGRTYNEQFF.

The chain carries TRBV27 and TRBJ2-2; TRBD1 matches at 9 bases. V was pared by 8 bases and J by 5 bases, with 12 bases of the junction left unmatched. Germline assignment: CDR1 MNHEY and CDR2 SMNVEV (reference sequence). This CDR3 contains 16 residues. The CDR3 reads CASQDMLDRGTGELFF. CDR3 in DNA: TGTGCCAGCCAAGATATGTTGGACAGGGGTACCGGGGAGCTGTTTTTT.

This chain joins TRBV11-3 and TRBJ1-1; D is unclear. This CDR3 has 13 amino acids. The germline CDR1 and CDR2 sequences are SGHNT and YENEEA. The V end was cut by 1 base, the J end by 2 bases, with 5 bases between. The DNA of the CDR3 is TGTGCCAGCAGCTTAGGCCGTAACACTGAAGCTTTCTTT. Residues: CASSLGRNTEAFF.

The chain uses TRBV11-2 and TRBJ2-7; D gene ambiguous. Germline CDR1 SGHAT, CDR2 FQNNGV. The CDR3 has 15 residues. Trimming removed 5 bases at V and 0 bases at J, with 14 bases between. As DNA, the CDR3 is TGTGCCAGCAGCCCTACCCAGGTGAGCTCCTACGAGCAGTACTTC. Its protein product is CASSPTQVSSYEQYF.

This clone was seen just once. CDR3: CASSQDGVLRNNEQFF. The CDR3 DNA follows: TGCGCCAGCAGCCAAGACGGGGTCCTTAGGAACAATGAGCAGTTCTTC. The chain employs TRBV4-3 and TRBJ2-1; a possible D gene is TRBD2 (5 bases). The CDR3 is 16 residues long. Germline V lookup: CDR1 LGHNA, CDR2 YSLEER. Trimming shortened V by 0 bases and J by 5 bases, and 14 bases separated the two germline ends.

This clone came up once. This chain joins TRBV2 and TRBJ1-4, with a possible D match to TRBD1 (5 bases). V lost 5 bases and J lost 10, with 11 bases in between. Germline V gene lookup returns CDR1 SNHLY and CDR2 FYNNEI. CDR3 length: 12 amino acids. CDR3 residues: CASSPFGGKLFF. The CDR3, as DNA: TGTGCCAGCAGTCCCTTCGGGGGAAAACTGTTTTTT.

The chain carries TRBV5-1 and TRBJ2-7, with D perhaps being TRBD1 or TRBD2 (5 bases each). The CDR3 runs to 16 residues. V lost 0 bases, J lost 0 bases, and 13 bases lay in between. Germline V gives CDR1 SGHRS, CDR2 YFSETQ. CDR3 nucleotides: TGCGCCAGCAGCTTGGGGTGGGGACGGTCCTCCTACGAGCAGTACTTC. Residues: CASSLGWGRSSYEQYF. Using reference TRBV5-1 and TRBJ2-7 for the parts outside the CDR3, the full variable domain is KAGVTQTPRYLIKTRGQQVTLSCSPISGHRSVSWYQQTPGQGLQFLFEYFSETQRNKGNFPGRFSGRQFSNSRSEMNVSTLELGDSALYLCASSLGWGRSSYEQYFGPGTRLTVT.

The DNA of the CDR3 is TGTGCCATCGGACTGAGCTACGAGCAGTACTTC. It yields the protein CAIGLSYEQYF. The V gene is TRBV2, the J gene TRBJ2-7; the D gene is possibly TRBD2 (5 bases). The CDR3 consists of 11 residues. V was clipped by 10 bases and J by 3 bases, with 10 bases between them. The V gene's germline CDR1 is SNHLY and CDR2 FYNNEI.

CDR3 amino acids: CASSNRVQETQYF. In DNA, the CDR3 is TGTGCCAGCAGCAACAGGGTCCAAGAGACCCAGTACTTC. The V gene is TRBV5-4, the J gene TRBJ2-5; possible D gene TRBD1, 6 bases. The V gene's germline CDR1 is SGHNT and CDR2 YYREEE (reference sequence). V gave up 4 bases and J gave up 1 base, with 8 bases separating them. CDR3 size: 13 residues.

The sample holds one count of this clone. The chain uses TRBV28 and TRBJ2-5; no definite D call. This CDR3 has 15 residues. The germline V gene has CDR1 MDHEN and CDR2 SYDVKM. V was pared by 4 bases and J by 5 bases, with 17 bases between. The CDR3 DNA follows: TGTGCCAGCAGTTCGTTGACGGAGCCTCAGGAGACCCAGTACTTC. As protein: CASSSLTEPQETQYF.

V gene TRBV18 combines with J gene TRBJ1-2; no firm D call. The CDR3 runs 16 residues. The germline V gene encodes CDR1 KGHSH and CDR2 LQKENI. Trimming pared 3 bases from V and 1 base from J, leaving 15 bases between. This CDR3 is CASSPPQQELNYGYTF. The CDR3 nucleotides read TGTGCCAGCTCACCCCCACAGCAGGAGCTTAACTATGGCTACACCTTC.

Regarding this clone: A junction boundary mismatches the germline segment, possibly from a read error. The chain links TRBV2 to TRBJ1-1; 7 bases map to TRBD1. Germline values: CDR1 SNHLY, CDR2 FYNNEI. The CDR3 extends over 12 amino acids. The CDR3 sequence: CARRGGNTEAFF. The CDR3 nucleotides read TGTGCCCGCAGGGGGGGGAACACTGAAGCTTTCTTT. The complete variable domain, with remaining parts taken from reference TRBV2 and TRBJ1-1, reads EPEVTQTPSHQVTQMGQEVILRCVPISNHLYFYWYRQILGQKVEFLVSFYNNEISEKSEIFDDQFSVERPDGSNFTLKIRSTKLEDSAMYFCARRGGNTEAFFGQGTRLTVV.

The rearrangement uses TRBV19 and TRBJ2-2; D perhaps matches TRBD2 (6 bases). The CDR3 is made up of 13 amino acids. Germline assignment: CDR1 LNHDA and CDR2 SQIVND (reference sequence). Trimming took 8 bases from V and 3 from J, leaving 10 bases between them. CDR3 in amino acids: CASLATYTGELFF. Here the CDR3 DNA reads TGTGCCAGTCTAGCGACATACACCGGGGAGCTGTTTTTT. The full variable domain, with the rest looked up from reference TRBV19 and TRBJ2-2, is DGGITQSPKYLFRKEGQNVTLSCEQNLNHDAMYWYRQDPGQGLRLIYYSQIVNDFQKGDIAEGYSVSREKKESFPLTVTSAQKNPTAFYLCASLATYTGELFFGEGSRLTVL.

The sample holds one count of this clone. The chain has TRBV19 and TRBJ2-1; unclear D gene. Germline CDR1 and CDR2: LNHDA and SQIVND (reference sequence). This CDR3 has 10 residues. The CDR3 DNA is TGTGCAGTTGGCTACAATGAGCAGTTCTTC. It yields the protein CAVGYNEQFF.

The rearrangement uses TRBV27 and TRBJ2-5; 7 bases are shared with TRBD2. The V and J ends lost 3 bases and 9 bases, in that order; junction bases with no gene match: 16. CDR1 is MNHEY and CDR2 is SMNVEV in the germline V gene (reference sequence). The CDR3 length is 16 residues. CDR3: CASSLDRTSRVGAQYF. The CDR3 coding sequence is TGTGCCAGCAGTTTGGATAGGACTAGTCGGGTCGGGGCCCAGTACTTC.

The CDR3 is CASSFGSSNQPQHF. In DNA form, the CDR3 reads TGTGCCAGCAGTTTCGGGAGTAGCAATCAGCCCCAGCATTTT. The V gene is TRBV28, the J gene TRBJ1-5; D is ambiguous. The CDR3 spans 14 residues. The V gene's germline CDR1 is MDHEN and CDR2 SYDVKM. V lost 3 bases to trimming and J lost 0 bases, with 6 bases between them.

This chain uses TRBV6-1 with TRBJ2-5; D not resolved. Germline CDR1 and CDR2: MNHNS and SASEGT. Trimming pared 6 bases from V and 5 bases from J, leaving 7 bases between. The CDR3 consists of 11 residues. CDR3 amino acids: CASRQAETQYF. The CDR3 DNA follows: TGTGCCAGCAGGCAGGCGGAGACCCAGTACTTC.

Only one count was recorded for this clone. The chain has TRBV27 and TRBJ1-1; D possibly corresponds to TRBD1 (6 bases). Germline CDR1 is MNHEY and CDR2 is SMNVEV (reference sequence). The CDR3 consists of 14 residues. With 6 bases removed from V and 1 base from J, the gap between germline ends came to 12 bases. The CDR3 nucleotides read TGTGCCAGCAGACTCGGGGGCTGGAACACTGAAGCTTTCTTT. This translates into CASRLGGWNTEAFF.

This chain connects TRBV4-3 to TRBJ1-1; 7 bases map to TRBD1. CDR3 length: 11 residues. The germline V gene encodes CDR1 LGHNA and CDR2 YSLEER. Losses at the gene ends were 7 bases for V and 8 bases for J; bases not matched to a gene: 4. CDR3: CASTRGQEAFF. CDR3 DNA: TGCGCCAGCACCCGGGGACAGGAAGCTTTCTTT.